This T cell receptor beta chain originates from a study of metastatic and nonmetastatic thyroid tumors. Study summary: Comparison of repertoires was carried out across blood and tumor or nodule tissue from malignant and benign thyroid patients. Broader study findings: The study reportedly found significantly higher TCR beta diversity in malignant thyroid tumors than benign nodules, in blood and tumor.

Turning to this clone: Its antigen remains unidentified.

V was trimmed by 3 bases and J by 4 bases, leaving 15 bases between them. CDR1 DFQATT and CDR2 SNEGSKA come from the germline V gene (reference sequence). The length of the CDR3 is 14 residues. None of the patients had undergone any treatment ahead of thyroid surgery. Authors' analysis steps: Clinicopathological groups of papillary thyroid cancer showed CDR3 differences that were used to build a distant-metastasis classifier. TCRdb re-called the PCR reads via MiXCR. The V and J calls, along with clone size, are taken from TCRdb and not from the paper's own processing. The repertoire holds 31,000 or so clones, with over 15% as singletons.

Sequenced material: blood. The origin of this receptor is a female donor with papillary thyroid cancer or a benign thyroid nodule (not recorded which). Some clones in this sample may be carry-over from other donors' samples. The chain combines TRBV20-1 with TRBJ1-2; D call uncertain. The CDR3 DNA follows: TGCAGTGCTAGGAGGCATGGGTCGCGCTATGGCTACACCTTC. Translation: CSARRHGSRYGYTF.